The 18 T cell receptor beta chains below come from one sample, sequenced in a study of shared clonotypes between healthy human individuals. TCRdb's copy holds only in-frame clones and misses some; the assay was immunoSEQ multiplex PCR. The sample holds hundreds of thousands of clones, roughly four fifths seen once. Sequencing input: PBMCs. The receptors were gathered from a woman aged 40 to 50 in good health. Some clones in this sample may be carry-over from other donors' samples.

The J gene is TRBJ2-5, the V gene TRBV11-2; no reliable D call. V was cut by 6 bases and J by 1 base, with 6 bases left in between. The CDR3 has 12 residues. The germline gives CDR1 SGHAT, CDR2 FQNNGV. CDR3 nucleotide sequence: TGTGCCAGCAGGGAGTTCCAAGAGACCCAGTACTTC. It is translated as CASREFQETQYF.

The chain couples TRBV28 to TRBJ2-3, with a weak D call TRBD1 (6 bases). The CDR3 extends over 15 amino acids. V lost 10 bases, J lost 1 base, and 18 bases lay in between. Per the germline V gene, CDR1 is MDHEN and CDR2 is SYDVKM. DNA for the CDR3: TGTGCCACCAGATATGGGGGCCCCGGCACAGATACGCAGTATTTT. It specifies CATRYGGPGTDTQYF.

The CDR3 sequence is CASSGGQGRNQPQHF. DNA of the CDR3: TGTGCCAGTAGCGGCGGACAGGGGCGCAATCAGCCCCAGCATTTT. The chain employs TRBV19 and TRBJ1-5; 9 nucleotides line up with TRBD1. The CDR3 contains 15 residues. V shed 6 bases and J 2 bases; nucleotides not matched to a gene: 5. CDR1 is LNHDA and CDR2 is SQIVND in the germline V gene (reference sequence).

V and J are TRBV6-6 and TRBJ1-3, with D unresolved. The CDR3 totals 16 residues. Germline-derived CDR1 and CDR2 are MNHNY and SVGAGI (reference sequence). V lost 8 bases and J 0 bases, leaving 17 bases between the germline ends. CDR3 sequence: CASHLNRDNSGNTIYF. In nucleotides, the CDR3 is TGTGCCAGCCATCTAAATAGGGATAACTCTGGAAACACCATATATTTT.

CDR3 residues: CASSSAGTRGNEQFF. The CDR3, as DNA: TGTGCCAGCAGTTCCGCCGGGACTAGGGGCAATGAGCAGTTCTTC. The chain combines TRBV28 with TRBJ2-1; 8 bases line up with TRBD2. CDR3 size: 15 residues. Germline loops: CDR1 MDHEN, CDR2 SYDVKM. Trimming at V came to 4 bases and at J to 6 bases, leaving 8 bases not matched to a gene.

As concerns this clone: Other DNA sequences in the sample encode the same CDR3. The chain uses TRBV6-5 and TRBJ1-1, with no clear D. CDR3 length equals 13 residues. Germline CDR1 reads MNHEY; CDR2 reads SVGAGI. Trimming pared 0 bases from V and 3 bases from J, leaving 5 bases between. The CDR3 DNA sequence: TGTGCCAGCAGTTACTCCCGTTACACTGAAGCTTTCTTT. Translation: CASSYSRYTEAFF.

This clone was seen once. This rearrangement joins TRBV7-9 to TRBJ2-5; 11 bases are a match to TRBD2. The germline CDR1 and CDR2 sequences are SEHNR and FQNEAQ (reference sequence). V lost 5 bases and J lost 4; bases outside the gene matches: 18. This CDR3 spans 19 amino acids. CDR3 residues: CASSPPGGPSGRIRETQYF. CDR3 nucleotides: TGTGCCAGCAGCCCTCCCGGCGGGCCTAGCGGGAGGATACGAGAGACCCAGTACTTC.

The rearrangement uses TRBV18 and TRBJ2-7, with D perhaps matching TRBD1 (6 bases). The CDR3 sequence is 15 residues long. Germline CDR1 reads KGHSH; CDR2 reads LQKENI. Trimming removed 2 bases from V and 0 bases from J, with 11 bases in between. CDR3 loop: CASSPSQGISYEQYF. DNA for the CDR3: TGTGCCAGCTCACCATCACAGGGTATCTCCTACGAGCAGTACTTC. The full variable domain, its missing parts supplied by reference TRBV18 and TRBJ2-7, is NAGVMQNPRHLVRRRGQEARLRCSPMKGHSHVYWYRQLPEEGLKFMVYLQKENIIDESGMPKERFSAEFPKEGPSILRIQQVVRGDSAAYFCASSPSQGISYEQYFGPGTRLTVT.

The CDR3 DNA sequence: TGTGCCAGCAGCCCCCGACAGGGCACAGATACGCAGTATTTT. Protein product: CASSPRQGTDTQYF. The J gene is TRBJ2-3, the V gene TRBV7-9; D perhaps matches TRBD1 (6 bases). Trimming took off 5 bases at V and 1 base at J, with 10 bases between the two ends. Germline CDR1 reads SEHNR; CDR2 reads FQNEAQ (reference sequence). CDR3 length equals 14 residues.

The chain recombines TRBV7-3 with TRBJ2-7; weak D call: TRBD1 (5 bases). V lost 5 bases, J lost 6 bases, and 17 bases lay in between. Germline V gene lookup returns CDR1 SGHTA and CDR2 FQGTGA. The CDR3 length is 14 residues. The CDR3 sequence: CASSTSSGPGEQYF. The CDR3 nucleotides read TGTGCCAGCAGCACCTCGTCAGGGCCGGGCGAGCAGTACTTC.

The V gene is TRBV6-5, the J gene TRBJ2-7, with D possibly being TRBD1 or TRBD2 (5 bases each). Germline lookup yields CDR1 MNHEY and CDR2 SVGAGI. The CDR3 contains 14 residues. Trimming took off 5 bases at V and 6 bases at J, with 17 bases between the two ends. CDR3 sequence: CASSTDPGAGEQYF. Written as DNA, the CDR3 is TGTGCCAGCAGTACGGACCCCGGGGCTGGCGAGCAGTACTTC.

The gene calls are TRBV29-1 and TRBJ1-2; 10 nucleotides match TRBD1. Germline V gene sequence: CDR1 SQVTM, CDR2 ANQGSEA. Losses at the gene ends were 5 bases for V and 5 bases for J; bases not matched to a gene: 20. CDR3 length equals 18 residues. The CDR3 nucleotides read TGCAGCGTTTCTTTTATCACACCGGGACAGGGGATATGGTATGGCTACACCTTC. It specifies CSVSFITPGQGIWYGYTF.

The chain has TRBV7-7 and TRBJ2-1; D may correspond to TRBD1 or TRBD2 (5 bases each). The CDR3 loop spans 15 amino acids. V was trimmed by 1 base and J by 6 bases, leaving 13 bases between them. Germline assignment: CDR1 SSHAT and CDR2 FNYEAQ (reference sequence). CDR3 amino acids: CASSLGGVVGNEQFF. CDR3 coding DNA: TGTGCCAGCAGCTTAGGAGGGGTGGTGGGCAATGAGCAGTTCTTC. Complete variable domain (other parts from reference TRBV7-7 and TRBJ2-1): GAGVSQSPRYKVTKRGQDVTLRCDPISSHATLYWYQQALGQGPEFLTYFNYEAQPDKSGLPSDRFSAERPEGSISTLTIQRTEQRDSAMYRCASSLGGVVGNEQFFGPGTRLTVL.

This clone was counted a few times. The chain joins TRBV2 to TRBJ1-5; no definite D call. Germline V gene data show CDR1 as SNHLY and CDR2 as FYNNEI. The CDR3 is 15 amino acids. Trimming took 1 base from V and 1 from J, leaving 8 bases between them. The CDR3 DNA is TGTGCCAGCAGTGAAGTAGGGCGAAGCAATCAGCCCCAGCATTTT. Translated: CASSEVGRSNQPQHF.

The V and J genes are TRBV18 and TRBJ2-1, with D hard to call. V lost 0 bases and J lost 7, with 13 bases in between. Germline V gene lookup returns CDR1 KGHSH and CDR2 LQKENI. The CDR3 runs to 15 residues. CDR3 residues: CASSPPLGPGNEQFF. CDR3 sequence (DNA): TGTGCCAGCTCACCACCGTTAGGGCCGGGTAATGAGCAGTTCTTC.

The chain couples TRBV30 to TRBJ1-1, with D possibly being TRBD1 (5 bases). The ends were cut back, 2 bases at V and 0 bases at J, with 13 bases in the middle. CDR3 length: 15 amino acids. The germline V gene has CDR1 GTSNPN and CDR2 SVGIG (reference sequence). This CDR3 reads CAWSTSFRVNTEAFF. As DNA, the CDR3 is TGTGCCTGGAGTACCTCGTTCAGGGTGAACACTGAAGCTTTCTTT.

This chain links TRBV27 with TRBJ2-7; no clear D. The CDR3 contains 14 residues. Germline CDR1 MNHEY, CDR2 SMNVEV (reference sequence). V lost 3 bases to trimming and J lost 2 bases, with 11 bases between them. The CDR3 reads CASSFGETPYEQYF. DNA for the CDR3: TGTGCCAGCAGTTTTGGCGAAACCCCCTACGAGCAGTACTTC.

The J gene is TRBJ2-1, the V gene TRBV5-8, with a weak D call TRBD2 (5 bases). This CDR3 has 16 residues. V dropped 7 bases and J dropped 4 bases, with 21 bases sitting between them. CDR1 is SGHTS and CDR2 is YDEGEE in the germline V gene. The CDR3 region is CASGHVSRGIYNEQFF. The CDR3 nucleotides are TGTGCCAGCGGTCATGTATCTAGAGGGATTTACAATGAGCAGTTCTTC.